This TCR beta chain is from a study of blood T cell repertoires in COVID-19. Study summary: Sources were T cells, B-cell-depleted T cells, or PBMCs; the material itself was cDNA or gDNA.

Germline V lookup: CDR1 LGHNT, CDR2 FRNRAP. The CDR3 has 14 residues. With 5 bases removed from V and 2 bases from J, the gap between germline ends came to 10 bases. Original handling: For nucleated cells, counts were estimated from reference gene primer amplification. Only in-frame clones appear in the TCRdb table, and some are missing; sequencing was by immunoSEQ multiplex PCR. That table gives V, J and clone size, and the DNA gave D and trimming. This table has tens of thousands of clones, 65% to 90% appearing once. The rearrangement uses TRBV12-5 and TRBJ1-3, with D maybe TRBD1 (6 bases). Sequenced material: peripheral blood. The sequence was obtained from a human donor in a cohort sampled during active COVID-19. As DNA, the CDR3 is TGTGCTAGTGGTACCCCAGGGGCTGGAAACACCATATATTTT. Protein: CASGTPGAGNTIYF.